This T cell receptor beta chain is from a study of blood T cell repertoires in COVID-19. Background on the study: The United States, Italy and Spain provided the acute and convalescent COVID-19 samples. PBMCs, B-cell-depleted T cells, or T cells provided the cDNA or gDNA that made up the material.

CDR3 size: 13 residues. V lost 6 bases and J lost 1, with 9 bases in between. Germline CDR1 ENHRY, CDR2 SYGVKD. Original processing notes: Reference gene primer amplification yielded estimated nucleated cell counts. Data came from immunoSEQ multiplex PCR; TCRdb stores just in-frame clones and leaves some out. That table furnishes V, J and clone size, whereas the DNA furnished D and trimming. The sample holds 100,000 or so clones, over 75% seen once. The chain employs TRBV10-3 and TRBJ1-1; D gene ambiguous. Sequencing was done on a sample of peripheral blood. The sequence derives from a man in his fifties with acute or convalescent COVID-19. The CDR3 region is CAISTTANTEAFF. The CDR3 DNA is TGTGCCATCAGCACCACAGCGAACACTGAAGCTTTCTTT.